This T cell receptor beta chain was profiled in a study of cytomegalovirus exposure and HLA in healthy donors. Worth noting for this clone: The antigen remains undetermined.

Study observations and caveats: Altogether, 164 TCR beta chains were recorded as cytomegalovirus-associated.

PCR involved 60 Vbeta and 13 Jbeta primers. Measured with immunoSEQ multiplex PCR; TCRdb has only the in-frame clones, and not every one. The data show some 170,000 clones, with 77% seen just once and roughly 3.5% held by the top ten. Germline V gene lookup returns CDR1 SGHNT and CDR2 YYREEE (reference sequence). The CDR3 runs to 15 residues. V lost 0 bases, J lost 8 bases, and 17 bases lay in between. Source material: PBMCs. The clonotype originates from a woman in her sixties in good health and CMV-seropositive. This chain connects TRBV5-4 to TRBJ1-2; tentative D call: TRBD1 (6 bases). The CDR3 DNA follows: TGTGCCAGCAGCTTGGGGGGACAAAACCTAAGGGGCTACACCTTC. Translation: CASSLGGQNLRGYTF.